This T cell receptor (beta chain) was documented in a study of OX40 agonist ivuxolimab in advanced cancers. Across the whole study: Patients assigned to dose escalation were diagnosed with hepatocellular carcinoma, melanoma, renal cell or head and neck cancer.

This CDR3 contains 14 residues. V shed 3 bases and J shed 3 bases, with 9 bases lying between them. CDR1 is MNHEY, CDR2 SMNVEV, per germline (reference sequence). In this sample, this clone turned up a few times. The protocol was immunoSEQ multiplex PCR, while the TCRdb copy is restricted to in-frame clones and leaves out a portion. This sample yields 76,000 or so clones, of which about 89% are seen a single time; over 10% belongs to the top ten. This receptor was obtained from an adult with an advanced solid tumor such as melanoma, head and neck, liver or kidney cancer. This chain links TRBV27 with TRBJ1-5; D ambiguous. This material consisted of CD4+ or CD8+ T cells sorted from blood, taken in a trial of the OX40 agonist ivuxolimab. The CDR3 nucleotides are TGTGCCAGCAGTTTCGGTTCCCACAATCAGCCCCAGCATTTT. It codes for CASSFGSHNQPQHF.